This T cell receptor (beta chain) was sequenced for a study of identifying expanded T cells in peripheral blood. Points from the study as a whole: About 1.2 clones differed between technical replicates, versus 16.4 and 19 over time.

Libraries were prepared by immunoSEQ multiplex PCR; TCRdb keeps only in-frame clonotypes and omits some of them. This sample has 75,000 to 100,000 clones, with around 89% found just once. Collection occurred without any documented infections or immune events in donors. V was trimmed by 3 bases and J by 4 bases, leaving 11 bases between them. CDR1 and CDR2 (germline): SGHVS, FQNEAQ. This CDR3 is 14 amino acids long. This clone was observed a single time. The antigen remains undetermined. The sample consisted of blood. This sequence originates from a person aged 18 to 75 in good health. This chain links TRBV7-8 with TRBJ2-3; tentative D call: TRBD2 (6 bases). Here the CDR3 reads CASSFIRGSDTQYF. CDR3 DNA sequence: TGTGCCAGCAGCTTTATCCGGGGGTCAGATACGCAGTATTTT.